What follows are 5 T cell receptor beta chains derived from one specimen sequenced in a study of blood T cells in healthy people across ages. Alongside a J-beta primer mix, a sample-barcoded 5' primer served in a second PCR lasting 7 to 11 cycles. TCRdb reanalysed the 5' RACE reads using MiXCR and keeps one entry per CDR3 protein. The data show 650,000 to 800,000 distinct CDR3 sequences, around 42% seen once. The sample consisted of blood. These receptors all stem from a man aged 55-75 years in good health.

The chain links TRBV27 to TRBJ1-4; the match to TRBD1 covers 7 bases. Per the germline V gene, CDR1 is MNHEY and CDR2 is SMNVEV (reference sequence). The CDR3 totals 12 residues. After removal of 6 bases from V and 7 bases from J, the junction contained 2 bases not matched to a gene. Written as DNA, the CDR3 is TGTGCCAGCAGGGCAGGGGGTGAAAAACTGTTTTTT. Translated, it gives CASRAGGEKLFF.

The chain recombines TRBV6-1 with TRBJ2-4; possibly TRBD2 for D (5 bases). CDR1 and CDR2 from the germline V gene are MNHNS and SASEGT. V was pared by 3 bases and J by 0 bases, with 15 bases between. The CDR3 runs to 17 residues. DNA for the CDR3: TGTGCCAGCAGTGACCATACAGCGGATTTAGCCAAAAACATTCAGTACTTC. Translating gives CASSDHTADLAKNIQYF.

The chain links TRBV20-1 to TRBJ2-7; 7 bases are a match to TRBD1. V lost 3 bases and J lost 3; bases outside the gene matches: 8. The CDR3 runs 14 residues. CDR1 is DFQATT and CDR2 is SNEGSKA in the germline V gene (reference sequence). The CDR3 sequence is CSASKLRDSYEQYF. The CDR3, as DNA: TGCAGTGCTAGCAAACTCCGGGACAGCTACGAGCAGTACTTC.

This clonotype has just a few counts. V usage is TRBV20-1 and J usage is TRBJ1-2; D unclear. From germline, CDR1 is DFQATT and CDR2 SNEGSKA (reference sequence). The CDR3 contains 12 residues. Trimming left V 1 base short and J 7 bases short, with 10 bases between. The CDR3, as DNA: TGCAGTGCTAGAGCGGCGGTGTTTGGCTACACCTTC. It is translated as CSARAAVFGYTF.

The rearrangement uses TRBV30 and TRBJ2-4; no definite D call. Near its end, the DNA agrees better with TRBJ2-7, so the J call may be wrong. The CDR3 is 13 residues long. Germline V gene sequence: CDR1 GTSNPN, CDR2 SVGIG (reference sequence). CDR3 sequence reads: CAWKSYFSYEQYF. The CDR3 DNA reads as TGTGCCTGGAAGAGTTATTTCTCCTACGAGCAGTACTTC.